The 28 T cell receptor beta chains given below trace back to one sample, sequenced in a study of radiation and T cells in renal cell carcinoma. The treatment denotes: treatment-naive control, cytoreductive nephrectomy. Sequencing was performed with immunoSEQ multiplex PCR; in TCRdb, only in-frame clones are kept and a portion is missing. The table lists 15,000 or so clones, roughly 60% of them singletons. The sample consisted of tumor tissue, taken from a patient whose treatment was nephrectomy without radiotherapy. The receptors originated from a man aged 60 to 75 with renal cell carcinoma.

In its sample, this clone was seen a few times. This chain links TRBV19 with TRBJ2-1, with D possibly TRBD2 on 6 matching bases. Deletions cut 8 bases from V and 0 bases from J, with 20 bases between. The CDR3 runs 17 residues. CDR1 is LNHDA and CDR2 is SQIVND in the germline V gene (reference sequence). The CDR3 DNA is TGTGCCAGTGACCGGGACTCAGGGCCGAGCTCCTACAATGAGCAGTTCTTC. Residues: CASDRDSGPSSYNEQFF.

The chain uses TRBV25-1 and TRBJ2-5, with 7 bases that match TRBD1. The germline CDR1 and CDR2 sequences are MGHDK and SYGVNS. J lost 1 base, V lost 0 bases, and 8 bases had no gene match. This CDR3 has 17 amino acids. CDR3 region: CASSEYPGQAIQETQYF. In DNA, the CDR3 is TGTGCCAGCAGTGAATACCCCGGACAGGCGATCCAAGAGACCCAGTACTTC.

The rearrangement joins TRBV6-5 to TRBJ2-1; no clear D gene. Germline values: CDR1 MNHEY, CDR2 SVGAGI. There are 13 residues in the CDR3. The V end was cut by 6 bases, the J end by 9 bases, with 15 bases between. CDR3: CASSPPSPAEQFF. The CDR3 DNA reads TGTGCCAGCAGCCCACCGTCGCCGGCTGAGCAGTTCTTC.

DNA of the CDR3: TGTGCCAGCAGCTCACCATGGACTCAAGAAGAGACCCAGTACTTC. Amino acids: CASSSPWTQEETQYF. This sequence joins TRBV7-8 and TRBJ2-5, with D possibly matching TRBD2 (5 bases). Trimming stripped 4 bases from V and 3 bases from J, with 15 bases between. The CDR3 is 15 amino acids. Germline CDR1 and CDR2: SGHVS and FQNEAQ.

The rearrangement uses TRBV4-3 and TRBJ1-2; a weak D match, TRBD1 (6 bases). V lost 0 bases, J lost 7 bases, and 15 bases lay in between. The CDR3 is 15 amino acids. CDR1 is LGHNA and CDR2 is YSLEER in the germline V gene. The CDR3 DNA is TGCGCCAGCAGCCAAGAAGTCAGGGGACTTAGTGGCTACACCTTC. It codes for CASSQEVRGLSGYTF.

V usage is TRBV2 and J usage is TRBJ1-5, with 7 nucleotides matching TRBD1. V trimming: 3 bases; J trimming: 7 bases; junction bases outside the gene matches: 6. The CDR3 covers 14 residues. Germline CDR1 is SNHLY and CDR2 is FYNNEI. DNA of the CDR3: TGTGCCAGCAGTGAGGAGGGGGCAGAGCAGCCCCAGCATTTT. This gives the protein CASSEEGAEQPQHF.

The CDR3 DNA reads TGTGCCAGCAGTCTGGGGAGGACAGGGAACTATGGCTACACCTTC. Translation: CASSLGRTGNYGYTF. This sequence joins TRBV28 and TRBJ1-2; 8 positions agree with TRBD1. This CDR3 spans 15 amino acids. With 5 bases clipped from V and 2 bases from J, the junction kept 7 bases outside the gene matches. CDR1 and CDR2 (germline): MDHEN, SYDVKM.

The DNA for the CDR3 is TGTGCCAGCAGCCCGGAGGGCAATGAGCAGTTCTTC. Its translation: CASSPEGNEQFF. V usage is TRBV9 and J usage is TRBJ2-1; possibly TRBD2 for D (6 bases). The CDR3 runs to 12 residues. Trimming shortened V by 4 bases and J by 6 bases, and 8 bases separated the two germline ends. Per germline, CDR1 SGDLS and CDR2 YYNGEE.

This chain uses TRBV28 with TRBJ2-3; D is uncertain. The CDR3 extends over 13 amino acids. CDR1 and CDR2 from the germline V gene are MDHEN and SYDVKM. V gave up 3 bases and J gave up 3 bases, with 7 bases separating them. This CDR3 is CASSLARTDTQYF. For the CDR3, the DNA is TGTGCCAGCAGTTTGGCAAGAACAGATACGCAGTATTTT.

This chain connects TRBV25-1 to TRBJ2-3, with D maybe TRBD2 (5 bases). The CDR3 runs to 12 residues. V dropped 6 bases and J dropped 3 bases, with 7 bases sitting between them. Germline CDR1 MGHDK, CDR2 SYGVNS. The CDR3 region is CASSRGTDTQYF. The CDR3 coding sequence is TGTGCCAGCAGCCGGGGAACAGATACGCAGTATTTT. The variable domain in full, with the rest retrieved from reference TRBV25-1 and TRBJ2-3, is EADIYQTPRYLVIGTGKKITLECSQTMGHDKMYWYQQDPGMELHLIHYSYGVNSTEKGDLSSESTVSRIRTEHFPLTLESARPSHTSQYLCASSRGTDTQYFGPGTRLTVL.

This clone has just one count. This chain's CDR3 is CASSEVSGGTMNTEAFF. The CDR3 DNA is TGTGCCAGCAGTGAAGTATCAGGGGGGACCATGAACACTGAAGCTTTCTTT. The V call is TRBV6-1, the J call TRBJ1-1, with TRBD1 matching over 7 bases. The CDR3 extends over 17 amino acids. CDR1 and CDR2 from the germline V gene are MNHNS and SASEGT. The junction had 8 bases not matched to a gene; V was cut back by 1 base and J by 0 bases.

The rearrangement links TRBV19 to TRBJ2-3, with no clear D. Trimming stripped 1 base from V and 0 bases from J, with 11 bases between. Germline CDR1 reads LNHDA; CDR2 reads SQIVND (reference sequence). The CDR3 extends over 16 amino acids. CDR3 bases: TGTGCCAGTAGTATAGGTGGCAGTGCTAGCACAGATACGCAGTATTTT. Its translation is CASSIGGSASTDTQYF.

This clone has just a few counts. The chain couples TRBV18 to TRBJ2-2; D is uncertain. Trimming cost V 2 bases and J 5 bases, with 6 bases left between them. Looked up from germline, CDR1 is KGHSH and CDR2 is LQKENI. The CDR3 loop spans 13 amino acids. This CDR3 is CASSPNWTGELFF. The CDR3 nucleotides read TGTGCCAGCTCACCAAACTGGACCGGGGAGCTGTTTTTT.

V and J are TRBV5-3 and TRBJ2-2; TRBD2 is a possible D gene (6 bases). TRBV5-3 is reported as an ORF; its role is uncertain. The V gene lost 8 bases and the J gene lost 6 bases, with 20 bases spanning the gap. The CDR3 length is 15 residues. The CDR3 DNA is TGTGCCAGCGGGCCCGGGGGAGTGGGACCCGGGGAGCTGTTTTTT. It translates to CASGPGGVGPGELFF.

The V gene is TRBV11-2, the J gene TRBJ1-2; perhaps TRBD1 as D (6 bases). Germline V gives CDR1 SGHAT, CDR2 FQNNGV. Trimming shortened V by 5 bases and J by 4 bases, and 20 bases separated the two germline ends. CDR3 length: 16 amino acids. The CDR3 protein is CASSPREGVWVYGYTF. The CDR3 nucleotides are TGTGCCAGCAGCCCGAGGGAGGGGGTCTGGGTCTATGGCTACACCTTC.

A few counts support this clone. The chain is built from TRBV30 and TRBJ1-1; D remains ambiguous. The V gene's germline CDR1 is GTSNPN and CDR2 SVGIG (reference sequence). CDR3 length equals 15 residues. The V end lost 8 bases, the J end lost 6 bases, and 25 bases lay between the germline ends. CDR3 DNA: TGTGCCGCCTTCCCGCGAGGAAACCTAAAAGCTGAAGCTTTCTTT. This encodes CAAFPRGNLKAEAFF.

This rearrangement joins TRBV9 to TRBJ1-2, with 9 nucleotides matching TRBD1. The CDR3 contains 16 residues. From germline, CDR1 is SGDLS and CDR2 YYNGEE. V lost 4 bases and J lost 4; bases outside the gene matches: 11. CDR3 protein: CASSPQTTGGSYGYTF. For the CDR3, the DNA is TGTGCCAGCAGCCCCCAGACCACAGGGGGCAGCTATGGCTACACCTTC.

This sequence joins TRBV5-1 and TRBJ1-2, with D possibly TRBD1 on 5 matching bases. Trimming took 1 base from V and 6 from J, leaving 13 bases between them. The CDR3 length is 14 residues. The germline gives CDR1 SGHRS, CDR2 YFSETQ. In DNA form, the CDR3 reads TGCGCCAGCAGCTTGAAAGGGGCAACGGATGGCTACACCTTC. Its translation is CASSLKGATDGYTF.

This clone is deemed medium-sized. V is TRBV16 and J is TRBJ1-5, with D unclear. The CDR3 is made up of 14 amino acids. Germline V lookup: CDR1 KGHSY, CDR2 FQNENV. The V gene lost 2 bases and the J gene lost 4 bases, with 9 bases spanning the gap. CDR3 bases: TGTGCCAGCAGCCAACGACCCGAAAATCAGCCCCAGCATTTT. Its translation: CASSQRPENQPQHF.

The chain recombines TRBV7-2 with TRBJ1-1, with a tentative D call TRBD1 (5 bases). In germline, CDR1 is SGHTA, CDR2 FQGNSA. The CDR3 length is 16 residues. The V end was cut by 0 bases, the J end by 6 bases, with 17 bases between. The CDR3 protein is CASSLAGSQGDAEAFF. The DNA of the CDR3 is TGTGCCAGCAGCTTAGCAGGTTCCCAGGGTGACGCTGAAGCTTTCTTT.

The chain links TRBV6-5 to TRBJ2-1, with 12 bases matching TRBD2. With V trimmed by 6 bases and J by 5 bases, 5 bases remained unmatched. This CDR3 has 15 amino acids. CDR1 is MNHEY and CDR2 is SVGAGI in the germline V gene. CDR3 in amino acids: CASRPLAGGNNEQFF. The CDR3 DNA reads as TGTGCCAGCAGGCCCCTAGCGGGAGGGAACAATGAGCAGTTCTTC.

This clone was observed a few times. The genes are TRBV5-1 and TRBJ2-7, with D unresolved. The CDR3 is made up of 11 amino acids. Per germline, CDR1 SGHRS and CDR2 YFSETQ. Trimming took 0 bases from V and 6 from J, leaving 4 bases between them. CDR3 sequence: CASSLESEQYF. In DNA form, the CDR3 reads TGCGCCAGCAGCTTGGAATCCGAGCAGTACTTC.

This clone was picked up a small number of times. The rearrangement uses TRBV2 and TRBJ1-5, with a tentative D call TRBD1 (6 bases). This CDR3 contains 13 residues. Trimming took off 6 bases at V and 5 bases at J, with 11 bases between the two ends. Germline values: CDR1 SNHLY, CDR2 FYNNEI. CDR3 amino acids: CASRGTGHQPQHF. CDR3 DNA: TGTGCCAGCAGGGGAACAGGGCATCAGCCCCAGCATTTT.

CDR3 in amino acids: CSALGGNEKLFF. CDR3 bases: TGCAGCGCCCTGGGGGGGAATGAAAAACTGTTTTTT. This rearrangement joins TRBV29-1 to TRBJ1-4; D is perhaps TRBD1 (5 bases). The CDR3 has 12 amino acids. Germline V lookup: CDR1 SQVTM, CDR2 ANQGSEA. V gave up 7 bases and J gave up 5 bases, with 11 bases separating them.

J is TRBJ2-2 and V is TRBV10-3; no firm D call. The germline V gene encodes CDR1 ENHRY and CDR2 SYGVKD. This CDR3 spans 15 amino acids. Trimming cost V 10 bases and J 7 bases, with 22 bases left between them. CDR3 bases: TGTGCCAGCAGCCTAAATTGGCCGTTGGTCGGGGAGCTGTTTTTT. Translation gives CASSLNWPLVGELFF.

This chain links TRBV5-1 with TRBJ1-1, with a tentative D call TRBD1 (5 bases). This CDR3 has 15 residues. The ends were cut back, 3 bases at V and 7 bases at J, with 19 bases in the middle. CDR1 is SGHRS and CDR2 is YFSETQ in the germline V gene. CDR3 amino acids: CASSYSAGTQNEAFF. The CDR3 region has the DNA TGCGCCAGCAGCTATTCCGCCGGGACTCAAAATGAAGCTTTCTTT.

This chain joins TRBV6-5 and TRBJ1-4; D might be TRBD1 (6 bases). Trimming cost V 5 bases and J 6 bases, with 16 bases left between them. Germline loops: CDR1 MNHEY, CDR2 SVGAGI. The CDR3 spans 15 residues. CDR3 in DNA: TGTGCCAGCAGTAGTGGGGGGGGGCAGGATGAAAAACTGTTTTTT. Translated: CASSSGGGQDEKLFF.

The CDR3 DNA is TGTGCCAGCAGCTTAGGTCGGGGGGGGTCAAACATTCAGTACTTC. Protein: CASSLGRGGSNIQYF. V gene TRBV11-2 combines with J gene TRBJ2-4; 8 nucleotides match TRBD2. The J segment lost 6 bases and the V segment lost 1 base, leaving 5 bases of the junction unmatched. Looked up from germline, CDR1 is SGHAT and CDR2 is FQNNGV. The CDR3 loop spans 15 amino acids.